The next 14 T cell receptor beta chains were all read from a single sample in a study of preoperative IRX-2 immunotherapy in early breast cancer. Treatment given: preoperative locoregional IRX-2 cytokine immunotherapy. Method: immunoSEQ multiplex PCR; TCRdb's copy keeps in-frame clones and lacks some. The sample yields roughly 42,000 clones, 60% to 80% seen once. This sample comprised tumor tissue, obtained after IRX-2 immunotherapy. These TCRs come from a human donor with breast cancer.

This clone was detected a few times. The CDR3, as DNA: TGCGCCAGCAGCTTGGACAGGGGAGGGGATACGCAGTATTTT. It translates to CASSLDRGGDTQYF. The chain couples TRBV5-1 to TRBJ2-3; D tentatively fits TRBD1 or TRBD2 (7 bases each). V was cut by 0 bases and J by 6 bases, with 11 bases left in between. Germline CDR1 reads SGHRS; CDR2 reads YFSETQ. This CDR3 has 14 residues.

CDR3: CACSAGTAYEQYF. The CDR3 DNA follows: TGTGCCTGCTCGGCCGGGACAGCCTACGAGCAGTACTTC. The gene calls are TRBV19 and TRBJ2-7, with 7 bases matching TRBD1. V dropped 11 bases and J dropped 2; count of bases not matched to a gene: 9. Germline V CDR1 and CDR2: LNHDA, SQIVND (reference sequence). This CDR3 region has 13 residues.

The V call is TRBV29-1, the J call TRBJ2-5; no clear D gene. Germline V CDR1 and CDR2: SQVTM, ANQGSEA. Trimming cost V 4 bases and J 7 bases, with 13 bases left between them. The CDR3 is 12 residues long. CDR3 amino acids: CSVVTEPRTQYF. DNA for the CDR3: TGCAGCGTTGTCACCGAGCCACGGACCCAGTACTTC.

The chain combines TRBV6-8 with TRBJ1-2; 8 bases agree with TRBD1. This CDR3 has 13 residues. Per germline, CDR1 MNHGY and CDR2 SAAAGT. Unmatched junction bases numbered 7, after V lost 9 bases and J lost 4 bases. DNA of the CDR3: TGTGCCAGTCAGACAGGGGAGGGCTATGGCTACACCTTC. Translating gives CASQTGEGYGYTF.

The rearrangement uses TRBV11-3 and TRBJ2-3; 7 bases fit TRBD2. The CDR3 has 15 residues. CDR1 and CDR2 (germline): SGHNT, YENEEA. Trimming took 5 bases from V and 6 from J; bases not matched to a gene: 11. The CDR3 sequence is CASSLPSGGGDTQYF. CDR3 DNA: TGTGCCAGCAGCCTCCCTAGCGGTGGTGGGGATACGCAGTATTTT.

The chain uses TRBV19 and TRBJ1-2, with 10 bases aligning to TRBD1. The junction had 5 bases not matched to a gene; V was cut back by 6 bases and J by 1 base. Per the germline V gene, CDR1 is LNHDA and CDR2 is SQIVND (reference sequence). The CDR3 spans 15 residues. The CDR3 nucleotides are TGTGCCAGTAGGACAGGGGGCTTAGTTAACTATGGCTACACCTTC. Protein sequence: CASRTGGLVNYGYTF.

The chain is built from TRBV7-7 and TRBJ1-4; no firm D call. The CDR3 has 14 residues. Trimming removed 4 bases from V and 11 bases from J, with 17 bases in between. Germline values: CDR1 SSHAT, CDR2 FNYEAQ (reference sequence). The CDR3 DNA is TGTGCCAGCAGCTCGGTCTCTGGAAGCGATAAACTGTTTTTT. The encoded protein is CASSSVSGSDKLFF.

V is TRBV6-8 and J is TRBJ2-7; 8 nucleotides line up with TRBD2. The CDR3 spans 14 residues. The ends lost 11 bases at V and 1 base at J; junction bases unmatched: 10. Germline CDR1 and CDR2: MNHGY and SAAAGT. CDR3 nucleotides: TGTGCCGCCACGGCGGGGGGCTGGTCCTACGAGCAGTACTTC. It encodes CAATAGGWSYEQYF.

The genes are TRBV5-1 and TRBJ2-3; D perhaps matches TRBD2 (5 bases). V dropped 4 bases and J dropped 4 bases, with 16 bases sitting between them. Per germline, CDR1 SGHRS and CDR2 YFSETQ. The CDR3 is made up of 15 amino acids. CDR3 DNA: TGCGCCAGCAGCCCTGGCCGGGGAGACGCAGATACGCAGTATTTT. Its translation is CASSPGRGDADTQYF.

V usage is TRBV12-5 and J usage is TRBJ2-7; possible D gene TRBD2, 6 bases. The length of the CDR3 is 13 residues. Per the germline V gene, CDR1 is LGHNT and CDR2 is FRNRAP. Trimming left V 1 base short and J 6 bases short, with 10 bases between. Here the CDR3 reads CASGLGGLFEQYF. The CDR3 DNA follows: TGTGCTAGTGGTTTGGGAGGACTATTCGAGCAGTACTTC.

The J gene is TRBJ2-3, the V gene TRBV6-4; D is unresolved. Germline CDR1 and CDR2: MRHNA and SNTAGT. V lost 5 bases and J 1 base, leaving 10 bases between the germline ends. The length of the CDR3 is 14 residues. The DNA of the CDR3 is TGTGCCAGCAGTTCATTAATAGGCACAGATACGCAGTATTTT. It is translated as CASSSLIGTDTQYF.

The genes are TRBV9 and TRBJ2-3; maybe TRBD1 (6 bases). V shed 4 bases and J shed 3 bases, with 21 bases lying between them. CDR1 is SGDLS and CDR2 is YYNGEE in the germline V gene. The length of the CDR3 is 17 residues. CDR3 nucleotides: TGTGCCAGCAGCCCAACCGGGACACACAGGAGAACAGATACGCAGTATTTT. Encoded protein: CASSPTGTHRRTDTQYF. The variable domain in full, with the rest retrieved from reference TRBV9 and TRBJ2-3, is DSGVTQTPKHLITATGQRVTLRCSPRSGDLSVYWYQQSLDQGLQFLIQYYNGEERAKGNILERFSAQQFPDLHSELNLSSLELGDSALYFCASSPTGTHRRTDTQYFGPGTRLTVL.

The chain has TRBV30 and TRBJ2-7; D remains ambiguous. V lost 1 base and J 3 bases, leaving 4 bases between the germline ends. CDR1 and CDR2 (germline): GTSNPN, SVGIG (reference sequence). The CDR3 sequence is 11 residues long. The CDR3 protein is CAWSDSYEQYF. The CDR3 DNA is TGTGCCTGGAGTGACAGCTACGAGCAGTACTTC.

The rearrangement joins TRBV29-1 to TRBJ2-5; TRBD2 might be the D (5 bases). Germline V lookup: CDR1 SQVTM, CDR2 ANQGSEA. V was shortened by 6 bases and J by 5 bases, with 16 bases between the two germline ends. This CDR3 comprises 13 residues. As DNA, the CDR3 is TGCAGCGTAGCGGCTCCCGTCGGGGAGACCCAGTACTTC. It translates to CSVAAPVGETQYF.